This entry lists 9 T cell receptor beta chains sequenced from one sample in a study of identical twins. Via MiXCR, TCRdb re-called the 5' RACE reads, giving one row per CDR3 protein. The sample has more than 1.5 million distinct CDR3 sequences; less than 40% are singletons. Sequences were obtained from cord blood. The receptors here all came from a newborn girl in good health.

This clonotype was recorded only once. A much larger clone sits a single nucleotide away, making a read error possible. CDR3 amino acids: CASSFANNEQFF. CDR3 DNA sequence: TGTGCCAGCAGCTTCGCCAACAATGAGCAGTTCTTC. The chain joins TRBV7-6 to TRBJ2-1; D unresolved. Trimming took off 3 bases at V and 5 bases at J, with 5 bases between the two ends. Germline V gene sequence: CDR1 SGHVS, CDR2 FNYEAQ. CDR3 length: 12 amino acids.

V gene TRBV30 combines with J gene TRBJ1-5; 7 bases fit TRBD1. The CDR3 sequence is 16 residues long. Looked up from germline, CDR1 is GTSNPN and CDR2 is SVGIG (reference sequence). After removal of 0 bases from V and 1 base from J, the junction contained 6 bases not matched to a gene. The CDR3 region has the DNA TGTGCCTGGAGTGTAACAGGGGCGAAAAGCAATCAGCCCCAGCATTTT. It encodes CAWSVTGAKSNQPQHF.

This chain connects TRBV20-1 to TRBJ2-3, with TRBD2 matching 7 bases. The CDR3 is made up of 14 amino acids. V lost 4 bases and J lost 1; bases outside the gene matches: 5. Germline CDR1 DFQATT, CDR2 SNEGSKA (reference sequence). The DNA of the CDR3 is TGCAGTGCTAAGACTAGCCGCGGCACAGATACGCAGTATTTT. Encoded protein: CSAKTSRGTDTQYF.

This clonotype was seen a few times. The J gene is TRBJ1-1, the V gene TRBV9; D not resolved. The germline V gene has CDR1 SGDLS and CDR2 YYNGEE. This CDR3 region has 14 residues. Trimming took off 0 bases at V and 1 base at J, with 7 bases between the two ends. This chain's CDR3 is CASSVGRQNTEAFF. The CDR3 DNA is TGTGCCAGCAGCGTAGGTCGACAGAACACTGAAGCTTTCTTT.

This chain links TRBV20-1 with TRBJ2-1; 8 positions agree with TRBD2. This CDR3 comprises 12 residues. Trimming removed 3 bases from V and 10 bases from J; junction bases left unmatched: 5. Germline CDR1 is DFQATT and CDR2 is SNEGSKA (reference sequence). CDR3 coding DNA: TGCAGTGCTAGCGGGAGGGCCTGGGAGCAGTTCTTC. As protein: CSASGRAWEQFF.

The chain links TRBV20-1 to TRBJ2-7; 8 bases align to TRBD2. The J segment lost 6 bases and the V segment lost 6 bases, leaving 10 bases of the junction unmatched. The germline V gene encodes CDR1 DFQATT and CDR2 SNEGSKA (reference sequence). The CDR3 is 13 residues long. The CDR3 region has the DNA TGCAGTGCCAAACCAGCGGGGGAAAGCGAGCAGTACTTC. This codes for CSAKPAGESEQYF.

The V and J genes are TRBV3-1 and TRBJ2-4; D is ambiguous. V was shortened by 3 bases and J by 0 bases, with 9 bases between the two germline ends. Germline V gene data show CDR1 as LGHDT and CDR2 as YNNKEL (reference sequence). CDR3 size: 15 residues. CDR3 in DNA: TGTGCCAGCAGCCACCCGGGTTTAGCCAAAAACATTCAGTACTTC. It yields the protein CASSHPGLAKNIQYF.

The chain recombines TRBV9 with TRBJ2-2, with 10 positions matching TRBD2. Per germline, CDR1 SGDLS and CDR2 YYNGEE. The CDR3 is 19 residues long. With 4 bases clipped from V and 1 base from J, the junction kept 13 bases outside the gene matches. CDR3 coding DNA: TGTGCCAGCAGCCCTAGGTTTCTTCTAGCGGGAGAGAACACCGGGGAGCTGTTTTTT. This codes for CASSPRFLLAGENTGELFF.

In this sample, this clonotype turned up many times. The chain recombines TRBV7-2 with TRBJ2-1; D unresolved. This CDR3 is built from 16 residues. CDR1 and CDR2 from the germline V gene are SGHTA and FQGNSA. Trimming cost V 1 base and J 0 bases, with 10 bases left between them. CDR3 residues: CASSLVGASSYNEQFF. The DNA of the CDR3 is TGTGCCAGCAGCTTAGTGGGCGCTAGCTCCTACAATGAGCAGTTCTTC.